This T cell receptor beta chain was identified during a study of cytomegalovirus exposure and HLA in healthy donors. The study, taken as a whole, reports: When a later analysis compared HLA-associated TCR beta chains with equally common others, the HLA-associated chains turned out to be more clonally expanded and to have lower generation probabilities. Near-uniform donor sequencing depth was presumed by presence/absence analyses. In a later analysis, most CMV-associated TCR beta chains appeared HLA-restricted.

Primers included in the PCR were 60 Vbeta and 13 Jbeta primers. Profiled with immunoSEQ multiplex PCR; TCRdb holds only in-frame clones, not every one. In the table there are more than 85,000 clones, over 60% of which are singletons. Germline CDR1 MDHEN, CDR2 SYDVKM. The CDR3 is 15 residues long. V trimming: 3 bases; J trimming: 7 bases; junction bases outside the gene matches: 10. A note on this clone: Its antigen remains unknown.

The chain combines TRBV28 with TRBJ1-2, with 8 bases matching TRBD1. The sample comprised PBMCs. The TCR comes from a woman between 55 and 75 years old in good health and CMV-seropositive. Here the CDR3 DNA reads TGTGCCAGCAGTTTCGGACAGGGCGGGATTTCTGGCTACACCTTC. Protein sequence: CASSFGQGGISGYTF.